This is a list of T cell receptor beta chains from one sample in a study of shared clonotypes between healthy human individuals. Assay: immunoSEQ multiplex PCR; the TCRdb copy retains only in-frame clones and omits some. The data contain 1.5 million to 2.5 million clones, 85% to 95% of them singletons. Sequenced input: naive CD8+ T cells sorted from blood. Receptor source: a man younger than 35 in good health. The CDR3 runs from the conserved cysteine through the conserved F or W. The order of the fields is V gene, D gene, clone size, J gene, CDR3 protein, CDR3 DNA. D genes are given only for firm matches. Not every row has a clone size; where given, it reads once, few, many or a size class.

TRBV2	NA	NA	TRBJ1-2	CASSEGGVGYTF	TGTGCCAGCAGTGAAGGGGGGGTAGGCTACACCTTC
TRBV7-2	TRBD1	NA	TRBJ1-4	CASSLNHQQGAWEKLFF	TGTGCCAGCAGCTTAAATCATCAACAGGGGGCATGGGAAAAACTGTTTTTT
TRBV6-5	TRBD1	NA	TRBJ1-1	CASSYAGTGVTEAFF	TGTGCCAGCAGTTACGCCGGGACAGGGGTAACTGAAGCTTTCTTT
TRBV7-9	NA	NA	TRBJ2-7	CASSPDTNEQYF	TGTGCCAGCAGCCCGGACACCAACGAGCAGTACTTC
TRBV4-1	NA	NA	TRBJ1-2	CASSQGIGDGYTF	TGCGCCAGCAGCCAAGGGATAGGGGATGGCTACACCTTC
TRBV28	NA	NA	TRBJ1-1	CASSFGGATEAFF	TGTGCCAGCAGTTTCGGGGGGGCAACTGAAGCTTTCTTT
TRBV6-5	NA	NA	TRBJ1-2	CASSYPEGNNYGYTF	TGTGCCAGCAGTTACCCAGAGGGCAACAACTATGGCTACACCTTC
TRBV28	NA	NA	TRBJ1-2	CASSSSGRDYGYTF	TGTGCCAGCAGTTCATCCGGGAGGGACTATGGCTACACCTTC
TRBV13	NA	NA	TRBJ1-1	CASSFSQLGRMNTEAFF	TGTGCCAGCAGCTTTAGTCAGCTGGGCCGCATGAACACTGAAGCTTTCTTT
TRBV2	NA	NA	TRBJ2-1	CASSEREGAYNEQFF	TGTGCCAGCAGTGAGAGGGAAGGCGCCTACAATGAGCAGTTCTTC
TRBV7-9	NA	NA	TRBJ2-7	CASSLGDGRWDEQYF	TGTGCCAGCAGCTTAGGGGACGGTCGTTGGGACGAGCAGTACTTC
TRBV6-6	TRBD1	NA	TRBJ1-4	CASSRGQGSNEKLFF	TGTGCCAGCAGCCGCGGACAGGGTTCGAATGAAAAACTGTTTTTT
TRBV7-8	NA	NA	TRBJ1-2	CASSYAGNGYTF	TGTGCCAGCAGTTACGCAGGAAATGGCTACACCTTC
TRBV6-1	NA	NA	TRBJ2-5	CASSEWLTGEVTQYF	TGTGCCAGCAGTGAGTGGTTAACGGGAGAGGTGACCCAGTACTTC
TRBV5-6	TRBD1	NA	TRBJ2-7	CASSLPLRSPGTGNYEQYF	TGTGCCAGCAGCTTGCCATTGAGAAGCCCCGGGACAGGGAACTACGAGCAGTACTTC
TRBV4-1	NA	NA	TRBJ2-2	CASSLQFSNTGELFF	TGCGCCAGCAGCCTACAGTTTTCAAACACCGGGGAGCTGTTTTTT
TRBV5-6	NA	NA	TRBJ2-3	CASSFSSDTQYF	TGTGCCAGCAGCTTTTCCTCAGATACGCAGTATTTT
TRBV19	NA	NA	TRBJ1-4	CASSTGQLNEKLFF	TGTGCCAGTAGTACCGGACAGCTTAATGAAAAACTGTTTTTT
TRBV9	NA	NA	TRBJ2-5	CASKSKETQYF	TGTGCCAGCAAGTCCAAGGAGACCCAGTACTTC
TRBV10-1	TRBD1	NA	TRBJ2-1	CASRTGPFYNEQFF	TGCGCCAGTAGGACAGGGCCTTTTTACAATGAGCAGTTCTTC
TRBV7-9	TRBD2	NA	TRBJ2-5	CASSPVGGFETQYF	TGTGCCAGCAGCCCAGTGGGAGGGTTCGAGACCCAGTACTTC
TRBV7-9	NA	once	TRBJ2-7	CASSLDWKAHEQYF	TGTGCCAGCAGCTTAGACTGGAAGGCCCACGAGCAGTACTTC
TRBV13	NA	NA	TRBJ2-3	CASSLAAGTDTQYF	TGTGCCAGCAGCTTAGCAGCTGGGACAGATACGCAGTATTTT
TRBV7-2	TRBD1	NA	TRBJ2-5	CASSTWTGGPETQYF	TGTGCCAGCAGCACCTGGACAGGGGGCCCAGAGACCCAGTACTTC
TRBV6-5	NA	NA	TRBJ2-7	CASSPGFSEQYF	TGTGCCAGCAGTCCGGGGTTTAGCGAGCAGTACTTC
TRBV11-2	TRBD1	NA	TRBJ2-7	CASSFGTGLSYEQYF	TGTGCCAGCAGCTTTGGGACAGGTCTTTCCTACGAGCAGTACTTC
TRBV7-8	NA	NA	TRBJ2-5	CASTKTGGQETQYF	TGTGCCAGCACCAAAACGGGTGGCCAAGAGACCCAGTACTTC
TRBV18	TRBD1	NA	TRBJ1-4	CASSTTGEGANEKLFF	TGTGCCAGCTCTACGACAGGGGAAGGGGCTAATGAAAAACTGTTTTTT
TRBV2	NA	NA	TRBJ1-2	CASMPPSNPNYGYTF	TGTGCCAGCATGCCGCCAAGTAACCCTAACTATGGCTACACCTTC
TRBV25-1	TRBD1	NA	TRBJ1-4	CASSFLPGQGIEKLFF	TGTGCCAGCAGTTTTCTCCCGGGACAGGGGATTGAAAAACTGTTTTTT
TRBV13	NA	NA	TRBJ1-1	CASSLGDLSSTEAFF	TGTGCCAGCAGCTTAGGGGACCTATCGAGCACTGAAGCTTTCTTT
TRBV9	NA	NA	TRBJ1-2	CASSGTTANYGYTF	TGTGCCAGCAGCGGGACGACCGCTAACTATGGCTACACCTTC
TRBV27	NA	NA	TRBJ2-7	CASSFAGGHEQYF	TGTGCCAGCAGTTTCGCCGGGGGTCACGAGCAGTACTTC
TRBV27	TRBD2	NA	TRBJ2-1	CASSLGPGAGEPNEQFF	TGTGCCAGCAGTTTAGGGCCCGGAGCGGGAGAGCCCAATGAGCAGTTCTTC
TRBV19	TRBD1	NA	TRBJ1-5	CASSILGGLAQPQHF	TGTGCCAGTAGTATATTAGGGGGCTTGGCTCAGCCCCAGCATTTT
TRBV7-3	TRBD1	NA	TRBJ2-2	CASSSPWTGTGELFF	TGTGCCAGCAGCTCACCTTGGACAGGGACCGGGGAGCTGTTTTTT
TRBV28	TRBD1	NA	TRBJ2-7	CASSFAPPGGEQYF	TGTGCCAGCAGTTTCGCCCCCCCAGGGGGAGAGCAGTACTTC
TRBV9	NA	few	TRBJ1-6	CASSVDADSSYNSPLHF	TGTGCCAGCAGCGTAGATGCGGATAGCTCCTATAATTCACCCCTCCACTTT
TRBV2	TRBD2	once	TRBJ2-1	CASSELAGGPFF	TGTGCCAGCAGTGAACTAGCGGGAGGACCGTTCTTC
TRBV9	NA	once	TRBJ1-3	CASRPYTGNTIYF	TGTGCCAGCAGACCCTATACTGGAAACACCATATATTTT
TRBV11-2	NA	NA	TRBJ2-7	CASSSMEYEQYF	TGTGCCAGCAGCTCCATGGAATACGAGCAGTACTTC
TRBV11-2	NA	NA	TRBJ2-7	CASSASYEQYF	TGTGCCAGCAGCGCTAGCTACGAGCAGTACTTC
TRBV6-5	NA	NA	TRBJ1-1	CASSYSRVLNTEAFF	TGTGCCAGCAGTTACTCTAGGGTACTGAACACTGAAGCTTTCTTT
TRBV15	NA	NA	TRBJ2-7	CATSNRDGTYEQYF	TGTGCCACCAGCAACCGGGACGGCACCTACGAGCAGTACTTC
TRBV13	NA	NA	TRBJ2-7	CASSLRYYEQYF	TGTGCCAGCAGCTTAAGGTACTACGAGCAGTACTTC
TRBV5-4	TRBD2	NA	TRBJ2-1	CASTSGGSNEQFF	TGTGCTTCTACTAGCGGGGGGTCCAATGAGCAGTTCTTC
TRBV6-5	NA	NA	TRBJ2-7	CASAGTSDEQYF	TGTGCCAGCGCGGGGACCTCAGACGAGCAGTACTTC
TRBV28	NA	NA	TRBJ2-1	CASSFNGHSSYNEQFF	TGTGCCAGCAGTTTTAATGGACATAGCTCCTACAATGAGCAGTTCTTC
TRBV27	TRBD2	NA	TRBJ2-3	CASSIAGVRDTQYF	TGTGCCAGCAGCATAGCGGGAGTGAGAGATACGCAGTATTTT
TRBV7-9	NA	NA	TRBJ2-7	CASSPGGSSYEQYF	TGTGCCAGCAGCCCAGGGGGGAGCTCCTACGAGCAGTACTTC
TRBV9	NA	NA	TRBJ1-3	CASSLTGGNTIYF	TGTGCCAGCAGCCTTACCGGTGGAAACACCATATATTTT
TRBV4-1	TRBD2	NA	TRBJ2-5	CASSQAPTSGDQETQYF	TGCGCCAGCAGCCAAGCCCCGACTAGCGGGGACCAAGAGACCCAGTACTTC
TRBV23-1	NA	NA	TRBJ2-7	CASSQSEVRRHYEQYF	TGCGCCAGCAGTCAATCGGAAGTGCGCCGGCACTACGAGCAGTACTTC
TRBV30	NA	NA	TRBJ1-1	CAWSLTTRLEAFF	TGTGCCTGGAGTTTAACCACAAGGCTTGAAGCTTTCTTT
TRBV7-9	NA	NA	TRBJ2-5	CASSLASGETQYF	TGTGCCAGCAGCTTAGCAAGCGGGGAGACCCAGTACTTC
TRBV27	NA	NA	TRBJ2-2	CASSLGGANTGELFF	TGTGCCAGCAGTTTGGGCGGGGCGAACACCGGGGAGCTGTTTTTT
TRBV11-2	TRBD2	NA	TRBJ2-7	CASSLATSGTSYEQYF	TGTGCCAGCAGCTTAGCGACTAGCGGGACCTCCTACGAGCAGTACTTC
TRBV7-2	TRBD2	NA	TRBJ2-2	CASSLERREGQGWELFF	TGTGCCAGCAGCTTAGAGAGGCGGGAGGGCCAGGGTTGGGAGCTGTTTTTT
TRBV4-2	NA	NA	TRBJ1-5	CASSQDGGGDSNQPQHF	TGTGCCAGCAGCCAAGATGGGGGTGGGGATAGCAATCAGCCCCAGCATTTT